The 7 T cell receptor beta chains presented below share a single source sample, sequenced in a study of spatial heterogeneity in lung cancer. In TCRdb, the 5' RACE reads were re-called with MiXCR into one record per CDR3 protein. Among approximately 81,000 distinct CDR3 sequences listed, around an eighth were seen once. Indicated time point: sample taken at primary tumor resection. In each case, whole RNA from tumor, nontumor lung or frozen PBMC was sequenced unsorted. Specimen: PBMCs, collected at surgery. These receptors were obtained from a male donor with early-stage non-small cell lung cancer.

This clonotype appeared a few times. CDR3 protein: CASSVGLAGTSYEQYF. Written as DNA, the CDR3 is TGTGCCAGCAGCGTAGGGCTAGCGGGAACCTCCTACGAGCAGTACTTC. The chain carries TRBV9 and TRBJ2-7; 9 bases fit TRBD2. Germline V gives CDR1 SGDLS, CDR2 YYNGEE. The CDR3 length is 16 residues. The junction had 4 bases not matched to a gene; V was cut back by 0 bases and J by 0 bases.

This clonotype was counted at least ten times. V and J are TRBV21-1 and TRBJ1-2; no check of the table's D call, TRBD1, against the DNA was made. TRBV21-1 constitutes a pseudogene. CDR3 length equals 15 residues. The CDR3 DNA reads TGTGCCGCGACGGCTGGGCGACAGGGAAACTATGGCTACACCTTC. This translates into CAATAGRQGNYGYTF.

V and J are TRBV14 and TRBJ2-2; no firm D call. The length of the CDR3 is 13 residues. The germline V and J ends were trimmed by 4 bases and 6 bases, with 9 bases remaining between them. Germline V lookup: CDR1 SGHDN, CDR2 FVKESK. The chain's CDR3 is CASSLYLAGELFF. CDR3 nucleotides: TGTGCCAGCAGCCTGTATCTTGCCGGGGAGCTGTTTTTT.

In nucleotides, the CDR3 is TGTGCCAGCAGCCAAGCAGGGAGGCCCCAGCATTTT. Its protein product is CASSQAGRPQHF. The chain has TRBV3-1 and TRBJ1-5, with D possibly matching TRBD1 (5 bases). V gave up 1 base and J gave up 9 bases, with 7 bases separating them. Germline V lookup: CDR1 LGHDT, CDR2 YNNKEL (reference sequence). The CDR3 consists of 12 residues.

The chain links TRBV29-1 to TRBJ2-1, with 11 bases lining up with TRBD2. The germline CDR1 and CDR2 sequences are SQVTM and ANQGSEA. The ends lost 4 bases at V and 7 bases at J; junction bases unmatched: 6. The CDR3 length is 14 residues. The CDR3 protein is CSVGLAGGRNEQFF. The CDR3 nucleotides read TGCAGCGTTGGGCTAGCGGGAGGTAGAAATGAGCAGTTCTTC.

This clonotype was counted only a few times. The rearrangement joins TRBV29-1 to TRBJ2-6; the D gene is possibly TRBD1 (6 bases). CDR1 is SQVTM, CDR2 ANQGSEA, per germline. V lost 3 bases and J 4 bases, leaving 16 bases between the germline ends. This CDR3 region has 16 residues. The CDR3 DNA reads TGCAGCGTTGACCTAAACAGGGATGGAGGGGCCAACGTCCTGACTTTC. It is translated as CSVDLNRDGGANVLTF.

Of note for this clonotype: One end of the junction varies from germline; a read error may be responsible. The CDR3 coding sequence is TGCAGCCTTGAAGGTTTAGGACTAAAGGAGACCCAGTACTTC. Translation gives CSLEGLGLKETQYF. The chain is built from TRBV29-1 and TRBJ2-5, with a weak D call TRBD2 (6 bases). The CDR3 spans 14 residues. The germline V gene encodes CDR1 SQVTM and CDR2 ANQGSEA.